The present TCR beta chain was sequenced within a study of blood T cell repertoires in COVID-19. Sequenced by immunoSEQ multiplex PCR; TCRdb stores in-frame clones only, minus some. The sample lists some 90,000 clones, 86% seen once, with about 1.2% in the top ten. The CDR3 is 13 residues long. CDR1 is DFQATT and CDR2 is SNEGSKA in the germline V gene (reference sequence). Trimming took 3 bases from V and 5 from J, leaving 11 bases between them. V usage is TRBV20-1 and J usage is TRBJ2-1, with D unresolved. Sequencing was performed on peripheral blood. This receptor was obtained from a man older than 75 with active or convalescent COVID-19. The CDR3 reads CSASSRTHNEQFF. Here the CDR3 DNA reads TGCAGTGCTAGTTCCAGAACCCACAATGAGCAGTTCTTC.